This paragraph reports one TCR beta chain. Its target is unknown. The data stem from a study of post-analysis software for immune sequencing data. Study-level results: Higher frequency in patients than in controls was seen for about five TRBV segments, with TRBV5-6, TRBV5-1 and TRBV20-1 among them. People with multiple sclerosis had a significantly lower normalized Chao1 diversity than controls did.

The CDR3 loop spans 14 amino acids. Trimming stripped 3 bases from V and 4 bases from J, with 13 bases between. Germline V gene sequence: CDR1 SGDLS, CDR2 YYNGEE. Incorporated into the TCR beta cDNA libraries were unique molecular identifiers, which served to reduce PCR and sequencing biases. TCRdb used MiXCR to reprocess the PCR reads, holding one entry per CDR3 protein. This table has about 770,000 distinct CDR3 sequences, 46% appearing once. The chain uses TRBV9 and TRBJ1-2; D gene ambiguous. This TCR derives from a girl aged 10 to 17 with multiple sclerosis. Material for sequencing was blood. This CDR3 is CASSGSGPFYGYTF. CDR3 DNA sequence: TGTGCCAGCAGCGGGTCCGGGCCCTTCTATGGCTACACCTTC.